This TCR beta chain is from a study of cytomegalovirus exposure and HLA in healthy donors. About the research overall: In a previous analysis, 117 million unique TCR beta sequences were found from 150 million to 200 million T cells.

The PCR had 60 Vbeta and 13 Jbeta primers. Measured with immunoSEQ multiplex PCR; TCRdb has only the in-frame clones, and not every one. The data hold tens of thousands of clones, with 78% observed a single time. Findings and limits, study-wide: A later analysis showed that HLA-associated TCR beta chains had undergone more clonal expansion than equally common others. The study put 150 to 200 TCR beta chains on its list as cytomegalovirus-associated. Beyond CMV serostatus, there was no information to go on about immune exposure.

In germline, CDR1 is MNHEY, CDR2 SMNVEV (reference sequence). V was pared by 5 bases and J by 1 base, with 11 bases between. The CDR3 covers 14 residues. For this clone: The antigen remains unidentified.

The sequence was obtained from a man aged 35-49 years in good health and CMV-seronegative. The sample taken for sequencing was PBMCs. The chain is built from TRBV27 and TRBJ1-1, with no clear D. The CDR3 nucleotides are TGTGCCAGCAGTATCCGACAAACGAACACTGAAGCTTTCTTT. Residues: CASSIRQTNTEAFF.